This TCR beta chain was found in a study of T cell responses to AZD1222 COVID-19 vaccine. Overall study results and limits: Nearly half of spike-specific TCRs reportedly target unmutated variant regions.

Using immunoSEQ multiplex PCR, the repertoire was profiled, and TCRdb retains in-frame clones only, with some absent. This sample has 80,000 or so clones, with approximately 91% found just once. With regard to this clone: No antigen is known for it.

This CDR3 spans 12 amino acids. The V end was cut by 6 bases, the J end by 6 bases, with 9 bases between. Germline V lookup: CDR1 SGHRS, CDR2 YFSETQ. The TCR comes from an adult in good health. Sequenced here: peripheral blood, sampled on day 0 of AZD1222 vaccination. This sequence joins TRBV5-1 and TRBJ2-2; D gene uncertain. CDR3 sequence: CASIQPPGELFF. CDR3 DNA: TGCGCCAGCATTCAGCCCCCCGGGGAGCTGTTTTTT.